This T cell receptor beta chain was obtained from a study of regulatory T cells in long-lasting Graves disease. Findings and caveats of the study: The study found persistent patients shared more public clonotypes (2,741) than new patients (approximately 970). Exclusively peripheral blood, rather than thyroid tissue, was studied. There were preferences for TRBV28, TRBJ1-2 and TRBJ2-5 in persistent disease.

This clonotype was seen many times. Its antigen remains unknown. Germline V gives CDR1 LGHNA, CDR2 YNFKEQ. Trimming left V 3 bases short and J 0 bases short, with 23 bases between. The CDR3 is made up of 19 amino acids. The time point: newly diagnosed GD, antithyroid drugs for less than 3 months. PBMC RNA was the source of the TCR library. Arm-PCR of CDR3 regions with iRepertoire HTBI primers generated TCR beta libraries. TCRdb re-derived calls from the multiplex PCR reads in MiXCR, one entry per CDR3 protein. The sample lists about 370,000 distinct CDR3 sequences, 15% to 18% occurring once. The specimen comprised peripheral blood mononuclear cells (PBMCs), sampled at new diagnosis, from a patient treated with antithyroid drugs. The TCR comes from a female donor with Graves disease. The rearrangement links TRBV4-2 to TRBJ1-2, with unresolved D. The CDR3: CASSHRWVQEGSANYGYTF. In DNA, the CDR3 is TGTGCCAGCAGCCACCGTTGGGTCCAAGAGGGCTCAGCTAACTATGGCTACACCTTC.